Below are 29 T cell receptor beta chains sequenced from a single sample in a study of blood T cell repertoires in COVID-19. The assay was immunoSEQ multiplex PCR, and TCRdb's table has in-frame clones only and misses some. The data show under 140,000 clones, around 76% seen once. Material for sequencing was peripheral blood. The receptors derive from a woman older than 75 with acute or convalescent COVID-19.

The V and J genes are TRBV11-2 and TRBJ2-5; 9 bases map to TRBD2. Germline V gene lookup returns CDR1 SGHAT and CDR2 FQNNGV. J gave up 5 bases and V 2 bases, and 12 bases lay outside the gene matches. The CDR3 covers 17 residues. The CDR3 DNA is TGTGCCAGCAGCTTAACCTTGACTAGCGGTGGAGGGGAGACCCAGTACTTC. Residues: CASSLTLTSGGGETQYF.

This clone was observed once. The chain recombines TRBV10-3 with TRBJ2-2, with TRBD2 matching 11 bases. CDR1 ENHRY and CDR2 SYGVKD come from the germline V gene. Trimming at V came to 4 bases and at J to 8 bases, leaving 6 bases not matched to a gene. This CDR3 has 15 residues. The CDR3 region is CAISVELAGVGELFF. Here the CDR3 DNA reads TGTGCCATCAGTGTGGAACTAGCGGGAGTTGGGGAGCTGTTTTTT.

This clone was detected only a few times. The chain is built from TRBV12-3 or TRBV12-4 and TRBJ2-5; weak D call: TRBD2 (6 bases). Trimming shortened V by 6 bases and J by 5 bases, and 13 bases separated the two germline ends. This CDR3 is 13 amino acids long. CDR3 DNA: TGTGCCAGCAGCCCTTTAGGGAGGGAGACCCAGTACTTC. As protein: CASSPLGRETQYF.

The chain combines TRBV19 with TRBJ2-7; 14 bases are a match to TRBD2. This CDR3 has 16 amino acids. The germline gives CDR1 LNHDA, CDR2 SQIVND (reference sequence). J was trimmed by 1 base and V by 4 bases; bases with no gene match: 3. The CDR3 sequence: CASSTGLAGGSYEQYF. The CDR3 coding sequence is TGTGCCAGTAGTACAGGACTAGCGGGAGGTTCCTACGAGCAGTACTTC. Combining the CDR3 with reference TRBV19 and TRBJ2-7 gives the whole variable domain DGGITQSPKYLFRKEGQNVTLSCEQNLNHDAMYWYRQDPGQGLRLIYYSQIVNDFQKGDIAEGYSVSREKKESFPLTVTSAQKNPTAFYLCASSTGLAGGSYEQYFGPGTRLTVT.

The chain uses TRBV3-1 (or the pseudogene TRBV3-2) and TRBJ2-5; D perhaps matches TRBD2 (5 bases). Per germline, CDR1 LGHDT and CDR2 YNNKEL (reference sequence). The CDR3 has 14 residues. Trimming stripped 1 base from V and 5 bases from J, with 11 bases between. DNA of the CDR3: TGTGCCAGCAGCCAAGGAGGACCGGGGGAGACCCAGTACTTC. Translating it yields CASSQGGPGETQYF.

V gene TRBV5-6 combines with J gene TRBJ1-5; tentative D call: TRBD1 (5 bases). Germline lookup yields CDR1 SGHDT and CDR2 YYEEEE. This CDR3 is 14 amino acids long. V dropped 4 bases and J dropped 4 bases, with 12 bases sitting between them. CDR3 sequence reads: CASSPGGLNQPQHF. The CDR3 region has the DNA TGTGCCAGCAGCCCTGGGGGGTTGAATCAGCCCCAGCATTTT.

This clone was counted a few times. This chain joins TRBV21-1 and TRBJ1-4; the table's TRBD1 call for D was not verified on the DNA. TRBV21-1 is flagged as a pseudogene. CDR3 length: 19 residues. CDR3 loop: CASSKVGLFPRDSVEKLFF. The CDR3 nucleotides are TGTGCCAGCAGCAAAGTCGGGTTGTTTCCCCGGGACAGTGTTGAAAAACTGTTTTTT.

The V call is TRBV19, the J call TRBJ2-2; a weak D match, TRBD1 (5 bases). V dropped 1 base and J dropped 10 bases, with 13 bases sitting between them. In germline, CDR1 is LNHDA, CDR2 SQIVND (reference sequence). The CDR3 sequence is 14 residues long. This CDR3 reads CASSIGGDSSELFF. CDR3 nucleotides: TGTGCCAGTAGTATAGGAGGAGACAGTTCGGAGCTGTTTTTT.

The genes are TRBV12-3 or TRBV12-4 and TRBJ2-3; TRBD2 agrees at 7 bases. The CDR3 runs 13 residues. V shed 4 bases and J 6 bases; nucleotides not matched to a gene: 4. In nucleotides, the CDR3 is TGTGCCAGCAGTTCGGGGGGAGTCGATACGCAGTATTTT. Protein: CASSSGGVDTQYF.

The V gene is TRBV28, the J gene TRBJ1-6; 8 positions agree with TRBD1. The V segment lost 5 bases and the J segment 0 bases; nucleotides outside the gene matches: 18. The germline gives CDR1 MDHEN, CDR2 SYDVKM. This CDR3 comprises 21 residues. The DNA of the CDR3 is TGTGCCAGCAGTCTCGTTCACGGACAGGGTACTCAAAGCTCCTATAATTCACCCCTCCACTTT. It codes for CASSLVHGQGTQSSYNSPLHF. Full variable domain (outside the CDR3, taken from reference TRBV28 and TRBJ1-6): DVKVTQSSRYLVKRTGEKVFLECVQDMDHENMFWYRQDPGLGLRLIYFSYDVKMKEKGDIPEGYSVSREKKERFSLILESASTNQTSMYLCASSLVHGQGTQSSYNSPLHFGNGTRLTVT.

The chain is built from TRBV10-2 and TRBJ2-3; 7 nucleotides line up with TRBD2. Germline V gene sequence: CDR1 WSHSY, CDR2 SAAADI. The V segment lost 0 bases and the J segment 4 bases; nucleotides outside the gene matches: 4. CDR3 size: 15 residues. The CDR3 sequence is CASSESGGIPDTQYF. In DNA, the CDR3 is TGCGCCAGCAGTGAGTCGGGAGGGATCCCAGATACGCAGTATTTT.

The V and J genes are TRBV30 and TRBJ2-3; possibly TRBD2 for D (5 bases). Trimming left V 3 bases short and J 2 bases short, with 12 bases between. CDR1 GTSNPN and CDR2 SVGIG come from the germline V gene (reference sequence). The CDR3 has 14 residues. DNA of the CDR3: TGTGCCTGGAGAGGAGGATACTACACAGATACGCAGTATTTT. The encoded protein is CAWRGGYYTDTQYF.

The V call is TRBV19, the J call TRBJ1-6; TRBD1 might be the D (6 bases). The CDR3 covers 14 residues. The ends were cut back, 5 bases at V and 7 bases at J, with 12 bases in the middle. The V gene's germline CDR1 is LNHDA and CDR2 SQIVND (reference sequence). CDR3 in DNA: TGTGCCAGTAGTGCAACAGGGCACAATTCACCCCTCCACTTT. Translated, it gives CASSATGHNSPLHF.

This clone was detected a few times. This chain links TRBV3-1 (or the pseudogene TRBV3-2) with TRBJ2-7; D might be TRBD2 (6 bases). Germline CDR1 LGHDT, CDR2 YNNKEL (reference sequence). V shed 0 bases and J shed 5 bases, with 17 bases lying between them. The CDR3 length is 16 residues. In DNA, the CDR3 is TGTGCCAGCAGCCAAGATAGCGGATTGGGGGGAGACGAGCAGTACTTC. This codes for CASSQDSGLGGDEQYF.

This clone occurred a few times. This chain joins TRBV7-9 and TRBJ2-2, with 8 bases aligning to TRBD2. With 3 bases clipped from V and 1 base from J, the junction kept 4 bases outside the gene matches. CDR1 is SEHNR and CDR2 is FQNEAQ in the germline V gene (reference sequence). The CDR3 sequence is 16 residues long. CDR3 residues: CASSFFSGENTGELFF. As DNA, the CDR3 is TGTGCCAGCAGCTTTTTTAGCGGGGAGAACACCGGGGAGCTGTTTTTT.

On this clone: The same CDR3 also results from other DNA sequences found in this sample. The genes are TRBV5-1 and TRBJ1-3, with D possibly TRBD1 on 5 matching bases. Deletions cut 4 bases from V and 0 bases from J, with 14 bases between. The length of the CDR3 is 16 residues. CDR1 and CDR2 (germline): SGHRS, YFSETQ. The CDR3 coding sequence is TGCGCCAGCAGCCCCCGGGACTTATACTCTGGAAACACCATATATTTT. Translation: CASSPRDLYSGNTIYF.

The genes are TRBV30 and TRBJ1-6, with TRBD1 identical over 7 bases. Germline V gives CDR1 GTSNPN, CDR2 SVGIG (reference sequence). This CDR3 comprises 13 residues. The CDR3 spells CAYQPGQNSPLHF. CDR3 nucleotide sequence: TGTGCATACCAACCGGGACAGAATTCACCCCTCCACTTT.

This clone was counted once. The J gene is TRBJ2-7, the V gene TRBV3-1 (or the pseudogene TRBV3-2), with 8 bases lining up with TRBD2. Per the germline V gene, CDR1 is LGHDT and CDR2 is YNNKEL (reference sequence). This CDR3 spans 15 amino acids. Trimming cost V 3 bases and J 3 bases; bases outside gene matches: 7. CDR3 sequence reads: CASSQPGLVRYEQYF. The CDR3 DNA is TGTGCCAGCAGCCAGCCGGGACTAGTTCGCTACGAGCAGTACTTC.

The genes are TRBV30 and TRBJ1-1; tentatively, D is TRBD1 (6 bases). Trimming pared 3 bases from V and 0 bases from J, leaving 14 bases between. This CDR3 is built from 15 residues. Per the germline V gene, CDR1 is GTSNPN and CDR2 is SVGIG (reference sequence). This CDR3 reads CAWRDNTGMNTEAFF. CDR3 in DNA: TGTGCCTGGAGAGATAATACAGGGATGAACACTGAAGCTTTCTTT.

This clone was observed once. The gene calls are TRBV29-1 and TRBJ2-1; D gene ambiguous. Germline CDR1 and CDR2: SQVTM and ANQGSEA. Trimming cost V 3 bases and J 3 bases, with 9 bases left between them. The CDR3 sequence is 13 residues long. The chain's CDR3 is CSVESDFYNEQFF. For the CDR3, the DNA is TGCAGCGTTGAGAGCGACTTCTACAATGAGCAGTTCTTC.

In this sample, this clone turned up once. The chain links TRBV3-1 (or the pseudogene TRBV3-2) to TRBJ2-1; 8 nucleotides match TRBD2. Germline assignment: CDR1 LGHDT and CDR2 YNNKEL (reference sequence). V lost 1 base to trimming and J lost 4 bases; unmatched junction nucleotides: 6. The length of the CDR3 is 16 residues. The DNA of the CDR3 is TGTGCCAGCAGCCAAGTAAAAGCGGGAGATTACAATGAGCAGTTCTTC. Translation: CASSQVKAGDYNEQFF.

The rearrangement uses TRBV29-1 and TRBJ1-1; D is ambiguous. CDR3 length equals 12 residues. Trimming shortened V by 3 bases and J by 1 base, and 6 bases separated the two germline ends. Germline V CDR1 and CDR2: SQVTM, ANQGSEA. Written as DNA, the CDR3 is TGCAGCGTTGACGGTCAGAACACTGAAGCTTTCTTT. It codes for CSVDGQNTEAFF.

The chain recombines TRBV18 with TRBJ2-5; 10 bases match TRBD2. Germline trimming cut 3 bases from V and 6 bases from J; bases unmatched to any gene: 7. Per the germline V gene, CDR1 is KGHSH and CDR2 is LQKENI. The CDR3 contains 15 residues. CDR3 in DNA: TGTGCCAGCTCACCGGAGCGGGAGGGCCGGAAGACCCAGTACTTC. This codes for CASSPEREGRKTQYF.

The J gene is TRBJ2-5, the V gene TRBV4-3, with D perhaps TRBD2 (5 bases). CDR1 and CDR2 from the germline V gene are LGHNA and YSLEER. This CDR3 has 13 residues. The V gene lost 0 bases and the J gene lost 9 bases, with 11 bases spanning the gap. This CDR3 is CASSQEEKRAQYF. The CDR3 nucleotides read TGCGCCAGCAGCCAAGAGGAGAAGAGGGCCCAGTACTTC.

This clone was picked up many times. Here the CDR3 reads CASSERGQGAMFF. In nucleotides, the CDR3 is TGCGCCAGCAGTGAGCGTGGACAGGGCGCTATGTTTTTT. The chain uses TRBV10-1 and TRBJ2-2; 8 positions agree with TRBD1. V lost 2 bases and J lost 15; bases outside the gene matches: 8. The germline V gene has CDR1 WNHNN and CDR2 SYGVQD (reference sequence). This CDR3 contains 13 residues.

The J gene is TRBJ1-5, the V gene TRBV2, with D unclear. The CDR3 loop spans 14 amino acids. Looked up from germline, CDR1 is SNHLY and CDR2 is FYNNEI. V gave up 6 bases and J gave up 2 bases, with 11 bases separating them. The CDR3 DNA reads TGTGCCAGCAGCGCCGTAGAGCGCAATCAGCCCCAGCATTTT. This translates into CASSAVERNQPQHF.

In this sample, this clone turned up many times. The chain combines TRBV7-3 with TRBJ1-1; no reliable D call. From germline, CDR1 is SGHTA and CDR2 FQGTGA. V lost 3 bases to trimming and J lost 1 base, with 12 bases between them. The CDR3 contains 15 residues. DNA of the CDR3: TGTGCCAGCAGCTTGGTGGCCAATGCGAACACTGAAGCTTTCTTT. Its protein is CASSLVANANTEAFF.

This rearrangement joins TRBV10-3 to TRBJ2-1; D may be TRBD2 (7 bases). This CDR3 is built from 15 residues. V was clipped by 7 bases and J by 2 bases, with 15 bases between them. Germline assignment: CDR1 ENHRY and CDR2 SYGVKD. CDR3 amino acids: CAITSGGGAYNEQFF. DNA for the CDR3: TGTGCCATCACCTCCGGCGGGGGCGCCTACAATGAGCAGTTCTTC.

J is TRBJ2-7 and V is TRBV10-1, with TRBD1 matching over 7 bases. CDR3 length: 14 amino acids. Germline V gene data show CDR1 as WNHNN and CDR2 as SYGVQD (reference sequence). With 7 bases clipped from V and 2 bases from J, the junction kept 8 bases outside the gene matches. The CDR3 is CASKPGQRPYEQYF. The CDR3 DNA follows: TGCGCCAGCAAGCCGGGACAGAGACCCTACGAGCAGTACTTC.